A selection of T cell receptor beta chains follows, all from one sample in a study of blood T cells in healthy people across ages. TCRdb redid the calling of the 5' RACE reads with MiXCR, one entry per CDR3 protein. This table holds 2 million or so distinct CDR3 sequences, about 50% found once. The source material was blood. These receptors all stem from a woman between 40 and 50 years old in good health. CDR3s include the opening cysteine and the closing phenylalanine or tryptophan. The D gene is left open where the match is weak. The size field is filled for only some rows; it gives once, few, many or a size class.

>-|-|TRBV5-1|TRBJ2-5
TGCGCCAGCAGCCCAGATATCGGGACCCAGTACTTC
CASSPDIGTQYF
>-|-|TRBV4-2|TRBJ2-1
TGTGCCAGCAGCCAAGATGCCCGCAATGAGCGGTTCTTC
CASSQDARNERFF
>-|-|TRBV6-6|TRBJ2-5
TGTGCCAGCAGGGACTGGAGGGAGACCCAGTACTTC
CASRDWRETQYF
>few|TRBD1|TRBV10-3|TRBJ2-7
TGTGCCATCAGTACCGGGACAGGAGCCTACGAGCAGTACTTC
CAISTGTGAYEQYF
>-|-|TRBV20-1|TRBJ1-5
TGCAGTGCCACGATCCGGGCCCGGGAAGGGCTTCGTCAGCCCCAGCATTTT
CSATIRAREGLRQPQHF
>-|-|TRBV16|TRBJ2-7
TGTGCCAGCAGCCCGACCTCGGAGGGAACCTACGAGCAGTACTTC
CASSPTSEGTYEQYF
>-|TRBD1|TRBV7-2|TRBJ2-5
TGTGCCAGCAGCTTTGGACAGGGAGCTTGGGAGACCCAGTACTTC
CASSFGQGAWETQYF
>few|-|TRBV20-1|TRBJ2-7
TGCAGTGCTCAGCCAGGTCAGGGATGGTCCTACGAGCAGTACTTC
CSAQPGQGWSYEQYF
>-|-|TRBV20-1|TRBJ1-2
TGCAGTGCTAGGGCCAGACACTATGGCTACACCTTC
CSARARHYGYTF
>few|-|TRBV20-1|TRBJ2-3
TGCAGTGCTAGAGGACAGTTCACAGATACGCAGTATTTT
CSARGQFTDTQYF
>few|TRBD1|TRBV4-2|TRBJ2-1
TGTGCCAGCAGCCAAGATGTGGCAGGGGGATACAATGAGCAGTTCTTC
CASSQDVAGGYNEQFF
>-|TRBD1|TRBV18|TRBJ1-2
TGTGCCAGCTCGACGGCCGCGACAGGGGTTGCTGGCGGCTACACCTTC
CASSTAATGVAGGYTF
>-|-|TRBV6-6|TRBJ1-4
TGTGCCAGCAGCGACCGGGGGGATCGTGATGAAAAACTGTTTTTT
CASSDRGDRDEKLFF
>-|TRBD1|TRBV6-6|TRBJ1-6
TGTGCCAGCAGTTACTTAGAGACAGGGGATCTTTCACCCCTCCACTTT
CASSYLETGDLSPLHF
>-|TRBD1|TRBV7-9|TRBJ2-7
TGTGCCAGCACCAGAGCCGGGACAGCCTGCGAGCAGTACTTC
CASTRAGTACEQYF
>-|TRBD2|TRBV2|TRBJ2-1
TGTGCCAGCAGTGCCGGGAGGGGGTTATACAATGAGCAGTTCTTC
CASSAGRGLYNEQFF
>few|-|TRBV3-1|TRBJ1-2
TGTGCCAGCAGCCATGGACAGAAAGGCTATGGCTACACCTTC
CASSHGQKGYGYTF
>-|TRBD1|TRBV20-1|TRBJ1-2
TGCAGTGCTAGTGGGTCGGACAGGGCTAACTATGGCTACACCTTC
CSASGSDRANYGYTF
>many|TRBD2|TRBV7-7|TRBJ2-3
TGTGCTAGCAGCTTAGCGGGGACGGGAGATACGCAGTATTTT
CASSLAGTGDTQYF
>few|TRBD1|TRBV9|TRBJ2-3
TGTGCCAGCAGCTCCGCAGGGACAGGGAAAGATACGCAGTATTTT
CASSSAGTGKDTQYF
>-|TRBD1|TRBV24-1|TRBJ2-1
TGTGCCACCAGTGTCGGACAGGGCAGGGGGCTTCACAATGAGCAGTTCTTC
CATSVGQGRGLHNEQFF
>-|-|TRBV9|TRBJ2-6
TGTGCCAGCAGCGGAACGTTGGGGGCCAACGTCCTGACTTTC
CASSGTLGANVLTF
>once|-|TRBV7-9|TRBJ2-3
TGTGCCAGCAGCCCGTCCGGGGCATCAGATACGCAGTATTTT
CASSPSGASDTQYF
>few|TRBD1|TRBV7-9|TRBJ2-7
TGTGCCAGCAGCTTAGACGGGACAGACGAGCAGTACTTC
CASSLDGTDEQYF
>few|-|TRBV12-3/TRBV12-4|TRBJ2-3
TGTGCCAGCAGTTTATATGTAGGTGCTAGCACAGATACGCAGTATTTT
CASSLYVGASTDTQYF
>few|-|TRBV4-2|TRBJ2-5
TGTGCCAGCAGCCAGTCCTCTAGAGCGGAGACCCAGTACTTC
CASSQSSRAETQYF
>-|-|TRBV5-1|TRBJ1-2
TGCGCCAGCAGCTTGGACATGGTGAGGGGAAGGGATGGCTACACCTTC
CASSLDMVRGRDGYTF
>-|-|TRBV12-3/TRBV12-4|TRBJ2-1
TGTGCCAGCACGGGGTTAATTCACTTGGCTGAGCAGTTCTTC
CASTGLIHLAEQFF
>few|TRBD1|TRBV28|TRBJ1-2
TGTGCCAGCAGTCGCTACGCTCCCGGGACAGGGGGCTATGGCTACACCTTC
CASSRYAPGTGGYGYTF
>-|-|TRBV10-3|TRBJ1-2
TGTGCCATCAGTGACCTAATACAGGGACCTCGTCCAACCGGCTATGGCTACACCTTC
CAISDLIQGPRPTGYGYTF
>once|-|TRBV24-1|TRBJ2-4
TGTGCCACCAGTGACCCGACAGGAGAGTTCAAAAACATTCAGTACTTC
CATSDPTGEFKNIQYF
>-|-|TRBV5-1|TRBJ2-3
TGCGCCAGCAGCTTGGCGCCAGGGAATATTGGTACGCAGTATTTT
CASSLAPGNIGTQYF
>-|-|TRBV7-2|TRBJ2-5
TGTGCCAGCAGCTTAGTACTAGTGGCCGAGACCCAGTACTTC
CASSLVLVAETQYF
>few|-|TRBV5-6|TRBJ1-2
TGTGCCAGCACCCTTGGCAGGGGACATGATGGCTACACCTTC
CASTLGRGHDGYTF
>-|-|TRBV4-2|TRBJ1-2
TGTGCCAGCAGCCAAGTTATGGGAGGGATCAACTATGGCTACACCTTC
CASSQVMGGINYGYTF
>-|-|TRBV20-1|TRBJ1-5
TGCAGTGCTAGAGATCTGGAAAGCTCGGGTCAGCCCCAGCATTTT
CSARDLESSGQPQHF
>once|-|TRBV6-2/TRBV6-3|TRBJ2-1
TGTGCCAGCAGTTCCCGGGGGACTCGAGCCTACAATGAGCAGTTCTTC
CASSSRGTRAYNEQFF
>few|TRBD1|TRBV4-2|TRBJ2-5
TGTGCCAGCAGCCAAAGAGGGGGCGAAGAGACCCAGTACTTC
CASSQRGGEETQYF
>-|TRBD1|TRBV13|TRBJ2-5
TGTGCCAGCAGCTTAGGCCTAATTACAGGGGCGGTGGAGACCCAGTACTTC
CASSLGLITGAVETQYF
>-|-|TRBV12-3/TRBV12-4|TRBJ2-1
TGTGCCAGCAGTCGCAGGGAGATTACCTACAATGAGCAGTTCTTC
CASSRREITYNEQFF
>-|TRBD1|TRBV27|TRBJ1-2
TGTGCCAGCAGTTTGTCGCGACAGGGTAGAGACTATGGCTACACCTTC
CASSLSRQGRDYGYTF
>-|-|TRBV5-1|TRBJ2-2
TGCGCCAGCACCAGTACCGGGGAGCTGTTTTTT
CASTSTGELFF
>-|-|TRBV3-1|TRBJ2-7
TGTGCCAGCAGCCAAGATGGGGCGTCGGAGGAGCAGTACTTC
CASSQDGASEEQYF
>-|TRBD1|TRBV24-1|TRBJ2-1
TGTGCCACCAGTGATCGGGACAGAGCCTACAATAAGCAGTTCTTC
CATSDRDRAYNKQFF
>many|-|TRBV5-5|TRBJ2-7
TGTGCCAGCAGCTTGATGGGGGCCTACGAGCAGTACTTC
CASSLMGAYEQYF
>-|-|TRBV5-1|TRBJ1-4
TGCGCCAGCAGCCACGGCACCAATGAAAAACTGTTTTTT
CASSHGTNEKLFF
>few|-|TRBV27|TRBJ2-5
TGTGCCAGCAGTGATAGGCGGGGAGAAGAGACCCAGTACTTC
CASSDRRGEETQYF
>-|-|TRBV7-9|TRBJ2-1
TGTGCCAGCACCTCACCCAGTCAGGAGAATGAGCAGTTCTTC
CASTSPSQENEQFF
>-|-|TRBV7-2|TRBJ1-5
TGTGCCAGCAGCACCTACCAAGGTGACCAGCCCCAGCATTTT
CASSTYQGDQPQHF
>-|-|TRBV20-1|TRBJ2-5
TGCAGTGCTACGGCGGGGGCTAAAGAGACCCAGTACTTC
CSATAGAKETQYF
>-|-|TRBV7-2|TRBJ1-6
TGTGCCAGCAGCTTAACACAGGCGCCCGTCACACCCCTCCACTTT
CASSLTQAPVTPLHF
>-|-|TRBV5-1|TRBJ2-7
TGCGCCAGCAGCTCCCAACCTGTTACAGCGGAATTCTACGAGCAGTACTTC
CASSSQPVTAEFYEQYF